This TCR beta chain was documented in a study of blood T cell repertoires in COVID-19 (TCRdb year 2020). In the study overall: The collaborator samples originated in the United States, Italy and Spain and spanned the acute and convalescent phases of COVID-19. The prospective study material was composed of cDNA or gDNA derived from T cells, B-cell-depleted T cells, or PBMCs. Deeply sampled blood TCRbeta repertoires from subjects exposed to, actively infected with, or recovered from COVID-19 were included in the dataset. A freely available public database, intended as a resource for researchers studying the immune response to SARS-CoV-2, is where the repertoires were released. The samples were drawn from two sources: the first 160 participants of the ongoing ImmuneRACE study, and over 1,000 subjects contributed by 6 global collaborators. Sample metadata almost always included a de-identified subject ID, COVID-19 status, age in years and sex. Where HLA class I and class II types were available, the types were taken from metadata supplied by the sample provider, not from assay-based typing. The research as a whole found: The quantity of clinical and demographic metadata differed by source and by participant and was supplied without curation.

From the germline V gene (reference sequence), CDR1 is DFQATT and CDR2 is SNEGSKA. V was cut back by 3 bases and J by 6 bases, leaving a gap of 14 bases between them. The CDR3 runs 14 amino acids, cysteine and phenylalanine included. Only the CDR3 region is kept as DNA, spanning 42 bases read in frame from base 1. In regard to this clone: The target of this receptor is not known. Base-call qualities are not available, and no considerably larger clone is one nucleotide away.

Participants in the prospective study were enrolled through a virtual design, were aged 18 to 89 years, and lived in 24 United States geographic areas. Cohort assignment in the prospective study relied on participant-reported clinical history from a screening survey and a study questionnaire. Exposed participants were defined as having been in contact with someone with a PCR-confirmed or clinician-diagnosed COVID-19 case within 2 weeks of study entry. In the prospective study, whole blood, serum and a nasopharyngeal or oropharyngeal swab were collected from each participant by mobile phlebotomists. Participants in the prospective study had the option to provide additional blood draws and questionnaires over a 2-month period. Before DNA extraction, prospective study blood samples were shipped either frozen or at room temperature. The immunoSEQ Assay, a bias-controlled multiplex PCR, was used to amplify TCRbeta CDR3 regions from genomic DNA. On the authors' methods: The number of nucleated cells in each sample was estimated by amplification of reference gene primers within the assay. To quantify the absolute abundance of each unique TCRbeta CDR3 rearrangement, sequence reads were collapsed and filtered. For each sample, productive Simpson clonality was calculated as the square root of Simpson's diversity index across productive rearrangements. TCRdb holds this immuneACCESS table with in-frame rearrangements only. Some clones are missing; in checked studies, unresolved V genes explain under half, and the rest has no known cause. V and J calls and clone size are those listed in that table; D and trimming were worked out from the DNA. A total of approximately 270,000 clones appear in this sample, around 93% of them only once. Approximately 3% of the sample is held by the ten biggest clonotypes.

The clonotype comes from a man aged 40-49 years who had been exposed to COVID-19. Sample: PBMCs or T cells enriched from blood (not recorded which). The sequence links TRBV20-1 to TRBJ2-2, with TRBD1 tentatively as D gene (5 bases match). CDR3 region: CSASKAQGAGELFF. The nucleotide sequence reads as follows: TGCAGTGCTAGTAAGGCTCAGGGCGCCGGGGAGCTGTTTTTT.